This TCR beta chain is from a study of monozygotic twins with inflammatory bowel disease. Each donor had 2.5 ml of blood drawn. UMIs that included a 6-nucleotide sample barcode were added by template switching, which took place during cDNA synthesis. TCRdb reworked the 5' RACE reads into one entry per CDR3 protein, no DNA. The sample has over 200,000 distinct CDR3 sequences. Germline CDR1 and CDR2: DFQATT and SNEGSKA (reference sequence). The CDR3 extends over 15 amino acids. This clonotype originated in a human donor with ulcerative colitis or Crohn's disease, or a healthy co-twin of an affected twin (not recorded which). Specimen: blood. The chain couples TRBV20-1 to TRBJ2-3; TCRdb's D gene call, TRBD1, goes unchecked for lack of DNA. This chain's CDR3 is CSAERTAGITDTQYF.